This T cell receptor (beta chain) was documented in a study of CD8 T cells in Susac syndrome. CDR1 SGHTA and CDR2 FQGNSA come from the germline V gene. The CDR3 covers 16 residues. Trimming shortened V by 5 bases and J by 0 bases, and 14 bases separated the two germline ends. Reverse transcription of roughly 0.45 to 1 ug RNA used random hexamers. Across 54 Vbeta and 13 Jbeta, TCR beta CDR3 was amplified with immunoSEQ multiplex PCR. TCRdb reanalysed the immunoSEQ multiplex PCR reads using MiXCR and keeps one entry per CDR3 protein. The table lists fewer than 35,000 distinct CDR3 sequences, roughly 94% of them singletons. Negative isolation yielded the CD8+ and CD4+ T cells, while FACS enriched the TEMRA cells.

The gene calls are TRBV7-2 and TRBJ1-5; D might be TRBD1 (6 bases). This TCR derives from a human donor in good health. The sample was CD8+ T cells from PBMCs. The CDR3: CASSPWTVHSNQPQHF. For the CDR3, the DNA is TGTGCCAGCAGCCCTTGGACAGTTCATAGCAATCAGCCCCAGCATTTT.